Each of the 18 T cell receptor beta chains below was sequenced from the same sample in a study of PD-L1 blockade in urothelial cancer. TCRdb's copy holds only in-frame clones and misses some; the assay was immunoSEQ multiplex PCR. The sample includes 20,000 to 25,000 clones, around 90% of them seen just once. Indicated time point: peripheral blood 6 weeks after treatment start. The sequences come from PBMCs, collected around atezolizumab (anti-PD-L1) treatment. Receptor source: a woman in her sixties with urothelial cancer.

The V gene is TRBV5-6, the J gene TRBJ2-7; 9 bases map to TRBD2. Unmatched junction bases numbered 11, after V lost 3 bases and J lost 7 bases. The CDR3 runs 15 residues. Germline CDR1 reads SGHDT; CDR2 reads YYEEEE. The CDR3 DNA reads as TGTGCCAGCAGCTGGGCGACTAGCGGAGAACAAGAGCAGTACTTC. Protein: CASSWATSGEQEQYF.

This CDR3 reads CASTRLASWTDTQYF. DNA of the CDR3: TGTGCCAGCACCCGACTAGCGTCCTGGACAGATACGCAGTATTTT. The chain recombines TRBV27 with TRBJ2-3; 8 positions match TRBD2. This CDR3 contains 15 residues. CDR1 is MNHEY, CDR2 SMNVEV, per germline (reference sequence). V lost 7 bases, J lost 3 bases, and 9 bases stayed unmatched.

The gene calls are TRBV7-2 and TRBJ2-7; 9 bases match TRBD1. V was pared by 2 bases and J by 1 base, with 3 bases of the junction left unmatched. The CDR3 totals 15 residues. Germline V lookup: CDR1 SGHTA, CDR2 FQGNSA. DNA for the CDR3: TGTGCCAGCAGCTTAACCGGGACAGGGTCCTACGAGCAGTACTTC. Its translation is CASSLTGTGSYEQYF.

The chain links TRBV7-2 to TRBJ1-1, with no clear D. Trimming stripped 5 bases from V and 0 bases from J, with 10 bases between. From germline, CDR1 is SGHTA and CDR2 FQGNSA. The CDR3 sequence is 14 residues long. DNA for the CDR3: TGTGCCAGCAGCGCGGGGATCCTGAACACTGAAGCTTTCTTT. Protein product: CASSAGILNTEAFF.

This sequence joins TRBV5-1 and TRBJ2-3; tentatively, D is TRBD2 (6 bases). V was clipped by 10 bases and J by 4 bases, with 19 bases between them. The germline CDR1 and CDR2 sequences are SGHRS and YFSETQ. The CDR3 runs 14 residues. This chain's CDR3 is CASQRGGTADTQYF. In nucleotides, the CDR3 is TGCGCCTCCCAACGGGGCGGGACCGCAGATACGCAGTATTTT.

The chain employs TRBV5-1 and TRBJ2-7; 10 nucleotides line up with TRBD1. CDR1 and CDR2 (germline): SGHRS, YFSETQ. CDR3 length: 14 amino acids. With V trimmed by 0 bases and J by 7 bases, 4 bases remained unmatched. The CDR3 DNA reads TGCGCCAGCAGCTTGGGACAGGGGGCGAGGGAGCAGTACTTC. This gives the protein CASSLGQGAREQYF.

This clone is a singleton in its sample. A single base is all that separates this from a far larger clone, so a read error is likely. The rearrangement joins TRBV5-6 to TRBJ2-7, with a tentative D call TRBD2 (6 bases). CDR1 is SGHDT, CDR2 YYEEEE, per germline. This CDR3 has 15 residues. V was cut by 0 bases and J by 7 bases, with 17 bases left in between. CDR3 coding DNA: TGTGCCAGCAGCTTGGCCGGGGGAGGAGGATGGGAGCAGTACTTC. This gives the protein CASSLAGGGGWEQYF.

Written as DNA, the CDR3 is TGTGCCAGCAGTTTAAGTACACTAGACAGGGAGGTATTCCGGGAGCTGTTTTTT. Translated, it gives CASSLSTLDREVFRELFF. The chain links TRBV28 to TRBJ2-2, with D tentatively TRBD1 (7 bases). CDR1 and CDR2 from the germline V gene are MDHEN and SYDVKM. The length of the CDR3 is 18 residues. The V gene lost 2 bases and the J gene lost 9 bases, with 25 bases spanning the gap.

V gene TRBV7-2 combines with J gene TRBJ2-2, with TRBD2 matching 8 bases. Germline assignment: CDR1 SGHTA and CDR2 FQGNSA. The CDR3 runs to 16 residues. V dropped 4 bases and J dropped 2; count of bases not matched to a gene: 6. DNA of the CDR3: TGTGCCAGCAGCTGGGCGGGGGGCCACAACACCGGGGAGCTGTTTTTT. This translates into CASSWAGGHNTGELFF.

This clone has only one observation. The rearrangement joins TRBV15 to TRBJ2-1, with D possibly matching TRBD1 (6 bases). Trimming removed 5 bases from V and 4 bases from J, with 12 bases in between. Germline V CDR1 and CDR2: LNHNV, YYDKDF (reference sequence). This CDR3 comprises 14 residues. DNA for the CDR3: TGTGCCACCAGCCCAGGGGCCGAATACAATGAGCAGTTCTTC. This encodes CATSPGAEYNEQFF.

The J gene is TRBJ2-1, the V gene TRBV13, with TRBD2 matching over 7 bases. CDR1 is PRHDT, CDR2 FYEKMQ, per germline (reference sequence). The V segment lost 2 bases and the J segment 0 bases; nucleotides outside the gene matches: 4. The CDR3 is 16 residues long. CDR3: CASSLMRGSSYNEQFF. CDR3 DNA sequence: TGTGCCAGCAGCTTAATGCGGGGGAGCTCCTACAATGAGCAGTTCTTC.

The V gene is TRBV10-1, the J gene TRBJ2-1, with TRBD1 matching 12 bases. Germline CDR1 WNHNN, CDR2 SYGVQD (reference sequence). V was pared by 0 bases and J by 7 bases, with 10 bases of the junction left unmatched. The CDR3 runs to 18 residues. The CDR3 DNA follows: TGCGCCAGCAGTGAGTCGGGTGGGGGACAGGGGGCGCGAAATGAGCAGTTCTTC. Translated, it gives CASSESGGGQGARNEQFF.

The chain employs TRBV6-5 and TRBJ2-7; 11 positions agree with TRBD1. V gave up 6 bases and J gave up 3 bases; unmatched junction bases: 4. Germline assignment: CDR1 MNHEY and CDR2 SVGAGI. This CDR3 has 14 residues. The CDR3 DNA sequence: TGTGCCAGCAGGGGACAGGGGGTTTTCTACGAGCAGTACTTC. Its protein product is CASRGQGVFYEQYF.

This clone was picked up a small number of times. The chain couples TRBV29-1 to TRBJ1-1; possibly TRBD1 for D (6 bases). The CDR3 has 10 amino acids. The V end was cut by 4 bases, the J end by 9 bases, with 9 bases between. Per the germline V gene, CDR1 is SQVTM and CDR2 is ANQGSEA. The chain's CDR3 is CSVATGKAFF. The CDR3 nucleotides read TGCAGCGTTGCAACAGGGAAAGCTTTCTTT.

This sequence joins TRBV4-1 and TRBJ2-7, with 11 bases matching TRBD2. The CDR3 is 20 residues long. CDR1 and CDR2 from the germline V gene are MGHRA and YSYEKL. J gave up 0 bases and V 0 bases, and 13 bases lay outside the gene matches. This chain's CDR3 is CASSQDGGTSGGSSSYEQYF. The CDR3 coding sequence is TGCGCCAGCAGCCAAGATGGGGGGACTAGCGGAGGTTCCTCCTCCTACGAGCAGTACTTC.

The J gene is TRBJ2-1, the V gene TRBV5-1; 7 bases fit TRBD1. This CDR3 contains 14 residues. Germline V gene lookup returns CDR1 SGHRS and CDR2 YFSETQ. Trimming cost V 1 base and J 7 bases; bases outside gene matches: 5. The CDR3 is CASSLLQGMNEQFF. The CDR3 nucleotides are TGCGCCAGCAGCTTGCTACAGGGGATGAATGAGCAGTTCTTC.

This clone has a single count. The V and J genes are TRBV4-3 and TRBJ1-3; D not certain. The CDR3 has 15 residues. From germline, CDR1 is LGHNA and CDR2 YSLEER. V lost 6 bases to trimming and J lost 4 bases, with 16 bases between them. The CDR3 coding sequence is TGCGCCAGCAGTCTCACTAGAGATGGGGGAAACACCATATATTTT. Its translation: CASSLTRDGGNTIYF.

The rearrangement uses TRBV7-2 and TRBJ2-7; D not certain. CDR1 and CDR2 (germline): SGHTA, FQGNSA. V lost 5 bases to trimming and J lost 2 bases, with 16 bases between them. This CDR3 spans 15 amino acids. The CDR3 sequence: CASSPSSALAYEQYF. The DNA for the CDR3 is TGTGCCAGCAGCCCCTCTTCCGCGCTAGCCTACGAGCAGTACTTC.